The 16 T cell receptor beta chains reported below all come from one sample, sequenced in a study of blood T cells in healthy people across ages. Then a second PCR, running about 6 to 12 cycles, was carried out with a sample-barcoded 5' primer and a J-beta primer mix. Each CDR3 protein gets one entry after TCRdb re-called the 5' RACE reads with MiXCR. The top ten clones hold roughly 14% of a sample with about 640,000 distinct CDR3 sequences, approximately 30% of them seen once. Sequencing used blood. The receptors originated from a woman aged 80 or over in good health.

This chain joins TRBV4-3 and TRBJ2-5; 10 nucleotides match TRBD1. Looked up from germline, CDR1 is LGHNA and CDR2 is YSLEER. J was trimmed by 11 bases and V by 0 bases; bases with no gene match: 12. There are 16 residues in the CDR3. The CDR3 protein is CASSQEWDRGGWEQYF. The CDR3 DNA is TGCGCCAGCAGCCAAGAATGGGACAGGGGTGGGTGGGAGCAGTACTTC.

This clonotype has ten or more counts. V and J are TRBV29-1 and TRBJ2-7; 8 bases align to TRBD2. Trimming cost V 3 bases and J 3 bases; bases outside gene matches: 4. Germline V gene sequence: CDR1 SQVTM, CDR2 ANQGSEA. This CDR3 contains 13 residues. Here the CDR3 reads CSVEKSGGYEQYF. CDR3 DNA: TGCAGCGTTGAGAAAAGCGGGGGCTACGAGCAGTACTTC.

V usage is TRBV20-1 and J usage is TRBJ2-4; D remains unclear. Trimming cost V 6 bases and J 13 bases, with 22 bases left between them. The CDR3 runs 13 residues. The germline CDR1 and CDR2 sequences are DFQATT and SNEGSKA (reference sequence). In DNA form, the CDR3 reads TGCAGTGCCCAAGGGATTGGTTCCCTGGGGCAGTACTTC. As protein: CSAQGIGSLGQYF.

The sample holds many counts of this clonotype. The chain employs TRBV3-1 and TRBJ2-3; D is undetermined. Germline V lookup: CDR1 LGHDT, CDR2 YNNKEL (reference sequence). V gave up 4 bases and J gave up 5 bases, with 13 bases separating them. The CDR3 contains 14 residues. The CDR3 sequence: CASSLEQVRDTQYF. CDR3 sequence (DNA): TGTGCCAGCAGCCTCGAGCAGGTTCGAGATACGCAGTATTTT.

The chain has TRBV6-5 and TRBJ1-5; 11 bases map to TRBD1. Trimming took 6 bases from V and 7 from J; bases not matched to a gene: 5. CDR1 is MNHEY and CDR2 is SVGAGI in the germline V gene. CDR3 size: 14 residues. In DNA, the CDR3 is TGTGCCAGCAGCCGGACAGGGGGCGTGCAGCCCCAGCATTTT. As protein: CASSRTGGVQPQHF.

This clonotype was counted a few times. The chain employs TRBV6-4 and TRBJ1-1; D uncertain. This CDR3 region has 15 residues. The V end was cut by 4 bases, the J end by 5 bases, with 17 bases between. The V gene's germline CDR1 is MRHNA and CDR2 SNTAGT. The DNA of the CDR3 is TGTGCCAGCAGTGTAGAGGTGGGCGGAGGAACTGAAGCTTTCTTT. Translated: CASSVEVGGGTEAFF.

This clonotype was observed a handful of times. The rearrangement joins TRBV20-1 to TRBJ1-4; D ambiguous. Trimming took off 0 bases at V and 3 bases at J, with 11 bases between the two ends. Germline CDR1 DFQATT, CDR2 SNEGSKA (reference sequence). The length of the CDR3 is 15 residues. DNA of the CDR3: TGCAGTGCTAGAGATGAATGGGTCCCTAATGAAAAACTGTTTTTT. It is translated as CSARDEWVPNEKLFF.

This clonotype was detected ten times or more. The rearrangement uses TRBV7-9 and TRBJ2-2; weak D call: TRBD1 (6 bases). The CDR3 length is 13 residues. V was cut by 1 base and J by 6 bases, with 6 bases left in between. Germline CDR1 is SEHNR and CDR2 is FQNEAQ (reference sequence). The chain's CDR3 is CASSLEGAGELFF. The CDR3 region has the DNA TGTGCCAGCAGCTTAGAGGGGGCCGGGGAGCTGTTTTTT.

The rearrangement links TRBV13 to TRBJ2-1; 8 positions agree with TRBD2. The V segment lost 6 bases and the J segment 7 bases; nucleotides outside the gene matches: 8. The CDR3 is 14 amino acids. Germline CDR1 is PRHDT and CDR2 is FYEKMQ (reference sequence). CDR3 nucleotide sequence: TGTGCCAGCAGACCGCCGGGACTAGAGAATGAGCAGTTCTTC. Translating gives CASRPPGLENEQFF.

This clonotype was observed once. The rearrangement uses TRBV5-6 and TRBJ2-5, with D maybe TRBD1 (5 bases). This CDR3 region has 13 residues. V was shortened by 3 bases and J by 5 bases, with 11 bases between the two germline ends. Per the germline V gene, CDR1 is SGHDT and CDR2 is YYEEEE. CDR3 loop: CASSSRTKETQYF. CDR3 bases: TGTGCCAGCAGCTCGCGGACAAAGGAGACCCAGTACTTC.

The chain joins TRBV9 to TRBJ2-3; the D gene is possibly TRBD1 (6 bases). The V gene's germline CDR1 is SGDLS and CDR2 YYNGEE. This CDR3 has 15 residues. Between the trimmed V and J ends, which lost 0 bases and 2 bases, there was a span of 10 bases. This chain's CDR3 is CASSVGGPDTDTQYF. The CDR3 nucleotides read TGTGCCAGCAGCGTAGGGGGGCCGGACACAGATACGCAGTATTTT.

In its sample, this clonotype was seen a few times. This chain links TRBV5-4 with TRBJ1-1, with D perhaps matching TRBD1 (5 bases). With 4 bases removed from V and 3 bases from J, the gap between germline ends came to 19 bases. The CDR3 loop spans 16 amino acids. The germline gives CDR1 SGHNT, CDR2 YYREEE (reference sequence). The CDR3 region is CASSPGGLPRDTEAFF. The CDR3 region has the DNA TGTGCCAGCAGCCCCGGGGGGTTACCGAGGGACACTGAAGCTTTCTTT.

The CDR3 DNA follows: TGCGCCAGCAGCCAAGGCGGGGTGGTGGGTTGGTCCTATGGCTACACCTTC. Its protein product is CASSQGGVVGWSYGYTF. This chain connects TRBV4-3 to TRBJ1-2; D is uncertain. Deletions cut 1 base from V and 4 bases from J, with 19 bases between. The CDR3 is 17 residues long. Germline loops: CDR1 LGHNA, CDR2 YSLEER.

This clonotype was picked up many times. This chain links TRBV3-1 with TRBJ2-3; D could derive from TRBD1 or TRBD2 (6 bases each). The germline CDR1 and CDR2 sequences are LGHDT and YNNKEL (reference sequence). The CDR3 contains 15 residues. V shed 4 bases and J shed 4 bases, with 15 bases lying between them. CDR3 bases: TGTGCCAGCAGCCCTAGGGGGGTTCCGCCAGATACGCAGTATTTT. Translated: CASSPRGVPPDTQYF.

Many counts were recorded for this clonotype. This chain uses TRBV7-7 with TRBJ1-4; no definite D call. Trimming shortened V by 5 bases and J by 5 bases, and 12 bases separated the two germline ends. This CDR3 region has 14 residues. CDR1 and CDR2 (germline): SSHAT, FNYEAQ (reference sequence). The CDR3 region has the DNA TGTGCCAGCAGCCGCACCGGGCCCAATGAAAAACTGTTTTTT. Its protein product is CASSRTGPNEKLFF.

This clonotype appeared a few times. A clone one base away is much larger, so this may be a read error. This chain uses TRBV29-1 with TRBJ2-5, with TRBD2 identical over 9 bases. The J segment lost 11 bases and the V segment lost 7 bases, leaving 14 bases of the junction unmatched. The CDR3 runs to 13 residues. Germline V gene sequence: CDR1 SQVTM, CDR2 ANQGSEA. CDR3 DNA: TGCAGCGCCGGTCGCGGGGGGGTAAATGAGCAGTACTTC. It encodes CSAGRGGVNEQYF.